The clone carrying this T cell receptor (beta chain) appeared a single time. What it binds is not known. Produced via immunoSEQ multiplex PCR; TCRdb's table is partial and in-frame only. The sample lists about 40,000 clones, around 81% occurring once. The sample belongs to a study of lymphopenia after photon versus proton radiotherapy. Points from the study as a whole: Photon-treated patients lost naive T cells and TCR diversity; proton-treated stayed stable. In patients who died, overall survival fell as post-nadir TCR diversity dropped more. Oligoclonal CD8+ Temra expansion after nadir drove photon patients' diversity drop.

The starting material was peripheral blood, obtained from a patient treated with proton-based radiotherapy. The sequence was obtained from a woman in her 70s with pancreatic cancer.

CDR3 sequence (DNA): TGTGCCAGCAGTGCTCGGACGGGCAGGGAAAAACTGTTTTTT. Translated, it gives CASSARTGREKLFF. The chain recombines TRBV6-1 with TRBJ1-4; D gene uncertain. This CDR3 has 14 residues. The germline V gene encodes CDR1 MNHNS and CDR2 SASEGT. V was trimmed by 4 bases and J by 8 bases, leaving 14 bases between them.